This entry lists 19 T cell receptor beta chains sequenced from one sample in a study of CD8 T cells in cerebrospinal fluid in Alzheimer's disease. TCRdb re-called the 10x single-cell sequencing reads, yielding one record per CDR3 amino acid sequence without DNA. The table counts more than 850 distinct CDR3 sequences; about 10% lies in the top ten. The specimen was cerebrospinal fluid. All receptors derive from a human donor with mild cognitive impairment.

By frequency, this clonotype registers large. The V gene is TRBV3-1, the J gene TRBJ2-1; TCRdb outputs TRBD1, but without DNA this stays unchecked. The germline V gene encodes CDR1 LGHDT and CDR2 YNNKEL (reference sequence). The CDR3 has 14 amino acids. The CDR3 reads CASSDRNGYNEQFF.

This clonotype is called large (0.1 to 1%) based on its frequency. The chain couples TRBV11-2 to TRBJ2-2; the D call of TRBD1 rests on TCRdb alone, since no DNA is present to check it. The CDR3 spans 18 residues. Germline lookup yields CDR1 SGHAT and CDR2 FQNNGV. Here the CDR3 reads CASRLLFLTGGKAGELFF.

Frequency places this clonotype as large. The chain joins TRBV7-2 to TRBJ2-4; the TRBD1 assignment by TCRdb is unverifiable without DNA. The CDR3 has 18 residues. The germline V gene has CDR1 SGHTA and CDR2 FQGNSA. This CDR3 reads CASSLWSLGQGGKNIQYF.

This clonotype is identified as medium-sized (0.01 to 0.1%) from frequency. This chain links TRBV7-9 with TRBJ1-4. Looked up from germline, CDR1 is SEHNR and CDR2 is FQNEAQ (reference sequence). The CDR3 totals 12 residues. This chain's CDR3 is CASSFTNEKLFF.

V and J are TRBV12-3 or TRBV12-4 and TRBJ2-1. The CDR3 length is 12 residues. The CDR3 sequence is CASSLASGEQFF.

Judged by frequency, this clonotype is large. This rearrangement joins TRBV6-2 or TRBV6-3 to TRBJ1-5; lacking DNA, the TRBD1 call made by TCRdb goes unchecked. Germline CDR1 reads MNHEY; CDR2 reads SVGEGT. The CDR3 totals 14 residues. The CDR3 loop is CASRPDRDLQPQHF.

Measured by frequency, this clonotype is medium-sized. This sequence joins TRBV10-2 and TRBJ1-4; the D gene TCRdb calls, TRBD1, cannot be checked with no DNA. Germline CDR1 WSHSY, CDR2 SAAADI. This CDR3 is built from 14 residues. The CDR3: CASSTGGANEKLFF.

Its frequency marks this clonotype as medium-sized. This chain uses TRBV15 with TRBJ2-1; TCRdb designates TRBD2, a call that cannot be tested without DNA. This CDR3 comprises 15 residues. CDR1 and CDR2 (germline): LNHNV, YYDKDF (reference sequence). The CDR3 reads CATSREKRGDSEQFF.

Frequency places this clonotype as medium-sized. The rearrangement links TRBV9 to TRBJ2-3. The CDR3 sequence is 14 residues long. In germline, CDR1 is SGDLS, CDR2 YYNGEE. The CDR3 spells CASSGNQDTDTQYF.

This clonotype registers medium-sized by frequency. The rearrangement links TRBV5-1 to TRBJ2-2. The CDR3 sequence is 16 residues long. Germline CDR1 reads SGHRS; CDR2 reads YFSETQ. The CDR3 protein is CASSLAQASGTGELFF.

In terms of frequency, this clonotype is medium-sized. This sequence joins TRBV5-1 and TRBJ1-1. The length of the CDR3 is 13 residues. Germline-derived CDR1 and CDR2 are SGHRS and YFSETQ. CDR3 region: CASRKDVNTEAFF.

By frequency, this clonotype is medium-sized (0.01 to 0.1%). This chain joins TRBV27 and TRBJ1-4; the D gene TCRdb calls, TRBD1, cannot be checked with no DNA. The CDR3 spans 12 residues. CDR1 is MNHEY, CDR2 SMNVEV, per germline (reference sequence). The CDR3 loop is CASSPDQGKLFF.

By frequency, this clonotype registers medium-sized. The rearrangement links TRBV30 to TRBJ2-2. The CDR3 contains 13 residues. Germline CDR1 and CDR2: GTSNPN and SVGIG (reference sequence). The CDR3 spells CAWSVPGTGELFF.

This clonotype is deemed large by its frequency. V gene TRBV11-2 combines with J gene TRBJ1-6. The CDR3 is 14 residues long. Germline CDR1 is SGHAT and CDR2 is FQNNGV. The CDR3 is CASTLGRGGHPLHF.

According to its frequency, this clonotype is large (0.1 to 1%). The chain recombines TRBV14 with TRBJ2-3. From germline, CDR1 is SGHDN and CDR2 FVKESK. This CDR3 region has 15 residues. CDR3: CASSPQPNGADTQYF.

Considering frequency, this clonotype is large. The CDR3 protein is CASSLTGEDIQYF. This chain connects TRBV7-3 to TRBJ2-4; TCRdb calls TRBD2, which cannot be checked without DNA. Germline assignment: CDR1 SGHTA and CDR2 FQGTGA. The CDR3 spans 13 residues.

Measured by frequency, this clonotype is medium-sized (0.01 to 0.1%). This rearrangement joins TRBV9 to TRBJ1-3. This CDR3 region has 15 residues. Looked up from germline, CDR1 is SGDLS and CDR2 is YYNGEE. CDR3 amino acids: CASSYRPDSGNTIYF.

Measured by frequency, this clonotype is large. The chain combines TRBV7-9 with TRBJ2-7; the D call from TCRdb, TRBD1, cannot be confirmed without DNA. The CDR3 sequence is 14 residues long. From germline, CDR1 is SEHNR and CDR2 FQNEAQ (reference sequence). The CDR3 region is CASRGRAGSLEQYF. The whole variable domain, filled in from reference TRBV7-9 and TRBJ2-7, reads DTGVSQNPRHKITKRGQNVTFRCDPISEHNRLYWYRQTLGQGPEFLTYFQNEAQLEKSRLLSDRFSAERPKGSFSTLEIQRTEQGDSAMYLCASRGRAGSLEQYFGPGTRLTVT.

Considering frequency, this clonotype is large. This chain uses TRBV7-3 with TRBJ1-1. This CDR3 contains 13 residues. The germline V gene encodes CDR1 SGHTA and CDR2 FQGTGA. CDR3 protein: CASSLTGNTEAFF.